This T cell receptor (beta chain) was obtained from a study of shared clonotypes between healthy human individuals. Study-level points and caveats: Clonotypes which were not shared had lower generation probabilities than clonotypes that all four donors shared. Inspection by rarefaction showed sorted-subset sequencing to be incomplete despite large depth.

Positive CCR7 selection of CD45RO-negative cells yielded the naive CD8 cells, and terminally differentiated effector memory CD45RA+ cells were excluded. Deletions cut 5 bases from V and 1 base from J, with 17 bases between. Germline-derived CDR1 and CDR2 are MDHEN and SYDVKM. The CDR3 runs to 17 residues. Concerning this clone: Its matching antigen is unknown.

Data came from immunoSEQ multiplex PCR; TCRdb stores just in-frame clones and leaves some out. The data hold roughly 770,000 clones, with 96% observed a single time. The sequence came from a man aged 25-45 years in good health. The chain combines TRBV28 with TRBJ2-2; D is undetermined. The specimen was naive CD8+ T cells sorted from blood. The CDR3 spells CASSLRLWQMNTGELFF. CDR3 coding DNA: TGTGCCAGCAGTCTACGCTTGTGGCAGATGAACACCGGGGAGCTGTTTTTT.